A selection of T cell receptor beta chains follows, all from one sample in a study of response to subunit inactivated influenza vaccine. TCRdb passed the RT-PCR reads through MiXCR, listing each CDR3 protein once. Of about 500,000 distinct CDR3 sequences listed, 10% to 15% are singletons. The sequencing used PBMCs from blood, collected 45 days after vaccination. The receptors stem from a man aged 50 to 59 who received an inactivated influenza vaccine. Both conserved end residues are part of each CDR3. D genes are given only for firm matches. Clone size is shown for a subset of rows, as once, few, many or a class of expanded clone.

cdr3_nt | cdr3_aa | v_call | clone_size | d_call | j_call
TGTGCCAGCACCCTTTCGTCGGGTTCCGATACGCAGTATTTT | CASTLSSGSDTQYF | TRBV12-3/TRBV12-4 | - | - | TRBJ2-3
TGCGCCAGCAGCCAAGGCATACTAGGAGGAGAGACCCAGTACTTC | CASSQGILGGETQYF | TRBV4-3 | few | - | TRBJ2-5
TGTGCCACCAGTGGGTGGGGGAGCTCCTACAATGAGCAGTTCTTC | CATSGWGSSYNEQFF | TRBV24-1 | few | - | TRBJ2-1
TGTGCCAGCACCCTGGCGGCTAGCGGGGGGACTAGCACAGATACGCAGTATTTT | CASTLAASGGTSTDTQYF | TRBV28 | - | TRBD2 | TRBJ2-3
TGCGCCAGCAGCCGACAAGGACCCCAAGAGACCCAGTACTTC | CASSRQGPQETQYF | TRBV4-1 | many | - | TRBJ2-5
TGTGCCAGCAGCCCCGGGACTAGCGGATACAATGAGCAGTTCTTC | CASSPGTSGYNEQFF | TRBV6-1 | many | TRBD2 | TRBJ2-1
TGTGCCACCAACGACAGGGACTACAATGAGCAGTTCTTC | CATNDRDYNEQFF | TRBV10-3 | - | TRBD1 | TRBJ2-1
TGTGCCAGCAGTTACTCGAAGGCTTGGACAGGGGGCGGGAATGAGCAGTTCTTC | CASSYSKAWTGGGNEQFF | TRBV6-5 | - | TRBD1 | TRBJ2-1
TGCGCCAGCAGCCAAGGGGACAGAGATACCGGGGAGCTGTTTTTT | CASSQGDRDTGELFF | TRBV4-3 | many | TRBD1 | TRBJ2-2
TGTGCCAGCAGCTTGGCCGGCCAGGCCGTAACCTACGAGCAGTACTTC | CASSLAGQAVTYEQYF | TRBV5-5 | - | - | TRBJ2-7
TGCGCCAGCAGCCAGATAGGGGCCAGGGTGTATACGCAGTATTTT | CASSQIGARVYTQYF | TRBV4-3 | - | - | TRBJ2-3
TGTGCCAGCAGCTTACGAACAGCGGGGGGGGAGCTGTTTTTT | CASSLRTAGGELFF | TRBV11-2 | many | TRBD2 | TRBJ2-2
TGTGCCAGCAGCCAGGGATGGGACAGGGATCAAGAGACCCAGTACTTC | CASSQGWDRDQETQYF | TRBV7-9 | - | TRBD1 | TRBJ2-5
TGTGCCAGTAGTATTCAGGCCAACTATGGCTACACCTTC | CASSIQANYGYTF | TRBV19 | few | - | TRBJ1-2
TGTGCCAGCAGTCTAGGACAGGGCCAAGGGCCTACCAATGAGCAGTTCTTC | CASSLGQGQGPTNEQFF | TRBV12-3/TRBV12-4 | - | TRBD1 | TRBJ2-1
TGTGCCAGCAGTTTTCGGGTGTCGGGGCGAGGCACCGGGGAGCTGTTTTTT | CASSFRVSGRGTGELFF | TRBV12-3/TRBV12-4 | - | - | TRBJ2-2
TGCAGTGCTAGCGGTCGGAGGACTAACACAGATACGCAGTATTTT | CSASGRRTNTDTQYF | TRBV20-1 | few | - | TRBJ2-3
TGCAGTGCTGGTGGGCCTGGCTACACCTTC | CSAGGPGYTF | TRBV20-1 | many | - | TRBJ1-2
TGTGCCAGCAGCCAGGGGGGTCGAGGGGAGCTGTTTTTT | CASSQGGRGELFF | TRBV14 | - | - | TRBJ2-2
TGTGCCACCAGCAGAGAGCGGACAGGGGTGTCACCCCTCCACTTT | CATSRERTGVSPLHF | TRBV15 | - | TRBD1 | TRBJ1-6
TGCAGTGCTAGAGATCCGGTGGGGCGGTCCCTCTCCTACAATGAGCAGTTCTTC | CSARDPVGRSLSYNEQFF | TRBV20-1 | - | - | TRBJ2-1
TGTGCCAGCAGCTTAGTAGGACAGAGTTCCTATGGCTACACCTTC | CASSLVGQSSYGYTF | TRBV7-8 | - | - | TRBJ1-2
TGCGCCAGCAGTTCTGGGACAGGGACCGGCACTGAAGCTTTCTTT | CASSSGTGTGTEAFF | TRBV5-1 | - | TRBD1 | TRBJ1-1
TGTGCCAGCAGTCCCGTACCTAGCGGGGGCGTGTACGAGCAGTACTTC | CASSPVPSGGVYEQYF | TRBV12-3/TRBV12-4 | many | TRBD2 | TRBJ2-7
TGTGCCAGCAGGGGGGTTTATCGAAATGGGGAGACCCAGTACTTC | CASRGVYRNGETQYF | TRBV28 | - | - | TRBJ2-5
TGTGCCAGCGGCAAGAGGACAGGGGCTAACACTGAAGCTTTCTTT | CASGKRTGANTEAFF | TRBV12-3/TRBV12-4 | few | TRBD1 | TRBJ1-1